Following are 7 T cell receptor beta chains from one sample sequenced in a study of blood T cells in healthy people across ages. The authors ran a second PCR of 7 to 11 cycles using a sample-barcoded 5' primer and a J-beta primer mix. MiXCR, run by TCRdb on the 5' RACE reads, gives a single entry per CDR3 protein. Altogether approximately 1.5 million distinct CDR3 sequences are present, 35% to 45% being singletons, with the ten largest covering 4%. Input material: blood. All receptors derive from a woman between 18 and 30 years old in good health.

The chain combines TRBV15 with TRBJ2-7; D tentatively fits TRBD1 or TRBD2 (5 bases each). Per germline, CDR1 LNHNV and CDR2 YYDKDF (reference sequence). V lost 5 bases to trimming and J lost 3 bases, with 14 bases between them. CDR3 length equals 14 residues. The CDR3 spells CATSGRDGNYEQYF. CDR3 DNA: TGTGCCACCAGCGGCCGGGACGGAAACTACGAGCAGTACTTC.

This clonotype appeared a few times. The V call is TRBV7-3, the J call TRBJ2-3, with 7 bases fitting TRBD2. The CDR3 contains 14 residues. The V segment lost 5 bases and the J segment 4 bases; nucleotides outside the gene matches: 6. Per germline, CDR1 SGHTA and CDR2 FQGTGA. CDR3 DNA: TGTGCCAGCAGCCCGGGGGGTGTGTCAGATACGCAGTATTTT. It codes for CASSPGGVSDTQYF.

This clonotype was seen more than once but under ten times. The chain employs TRBV28 and TRBJ2-7; possibly TRBD1 for D (6 bases). The CDR3 length is 14 residues. Germline loops: CDR1 MDHEN, CDR2 SYDVKM. Trimming took 1 base from V and 2 from J, leaving 9 bases between them. CDR3 DNA: TGTGCCAGCAGTTTATCTGGGGACACCTACGAGCAGTACTTC. This sequence encodes CASSLSGDTYEQYF.

The J gene is TRBJ2-1, the V gene TRBV2; TRBD2 is a possible D gene (6 bases). The CDR3 has 14 amino acids. With 11 bases removed from V and 0 bases from J, the gap between germline ends came to 14 bases. The V gene's germline CDR1 is SNHLY and CDR2 FYNNEI. CDR3 loop: CASQEGLSYNEQFF. The CDR3 nucleotides read TGTGCCTCCCAGGAGGGCCTCTCCTACAATGAGCAGTTCTTC.

This sequence joins TRBV3-1 and TRBJ2-3; maybe TRBD2 (5 bases). CDR3 size: 16 residues. The germline CDR1 and CDR2 sequences are LGHDT and YNNKEL (reference sequence). The V end was cut by 1 base, the J end by 0 bases, with 11 bases between. CDR3 amino acids: CASSQGRRSSTDTQYF. The CDR3 DNA reads TGTGCCAGCAGCCAAGGGAGGCGCTCTAGCACAGATACGCAGTATTTT.

This clonotype was found a few times. This sequence joins TRBV20-1 and TRBJ1-2; no definite D call. There are 15 residues in the CDR3. The V end was cut by 0 bases, the J end by 0 bases, with 11 bases between. Per the germline V gene, CDR1 is DFQATT and CDR2 is SNEGSKA (reference sequence). CDR3 residues: CSARDYGAANYGYTF. The DNA for the CDR3 is TGCAGTGCTAGAGATTACGGCGCCGCTAACTATGGCTACACCTTC.

On this clonotype itself: Mismatch with germline at one junction end may stem from a read error. The CDR3, as DNA: TGTGCCAGCTCCCCACGGGGGGACTGGAATTACAATGAGCAGTTCTTC. Amino acid sequence: CASSPRGDWNYNEQFF. J is TRBJ2-1 and V is TRBV18; 7 nucleotides agree with TRBD2. Germline values: CDR1 KGHSH, CDR2 LQKENI. This CDR3 has 16 residues.